Each of the 2 T cell receptor beta chains below was sequenced from the same sample in a study of T cell changes during pregnancy in multiple sclerosis. The protocol was immunoSEQ multiplex PCR, while the TCRdb copy is restricted to in-frame clones and leaves out a portion. The data hold 20,000 or so clones, with around nine tenths observed a single time. The sequences come from CD8+ T cells from peripheral blood mononuclear cells, collected in the third trimester of pregnancy. These receptors were taken from a female donor in good health, enrolled as a control in a pregnancy study.

The chain carries TRBV10-3 and TRBJ1-6; 7 nucleotides match TRBD1. The CDR3 covers 14 residues. Germline V gives CDR1 ENHRY, CDR2 SYGVKD. Unmatched junction bases numbered 6, after V lost 6 bases and J lost 7 bases. The chain's CDR3 is CAIRRQGSNSPLHF. CDR3 coding DNA: TGTGCCATCAGAAGACAGGGAAGCAATTCACCCCTCCACTTT.

The chain couples TRBV29-1 to TRBJ1-2; D gene ambiguous. V lost 2 bases to trimming and J lost 6 bases, with 22 bases between them. Germline values: CDR1 SQVTM, CDR2 ANQGSEA. There are 16 residues in the CDR3. The CDR3 DNA sequence: TGCAGCGTTGAATCCACGGCAGGTACTGATTTACATGGCTACACCTTC. The encoded protein is CSVESTAGTDLHGYTF.